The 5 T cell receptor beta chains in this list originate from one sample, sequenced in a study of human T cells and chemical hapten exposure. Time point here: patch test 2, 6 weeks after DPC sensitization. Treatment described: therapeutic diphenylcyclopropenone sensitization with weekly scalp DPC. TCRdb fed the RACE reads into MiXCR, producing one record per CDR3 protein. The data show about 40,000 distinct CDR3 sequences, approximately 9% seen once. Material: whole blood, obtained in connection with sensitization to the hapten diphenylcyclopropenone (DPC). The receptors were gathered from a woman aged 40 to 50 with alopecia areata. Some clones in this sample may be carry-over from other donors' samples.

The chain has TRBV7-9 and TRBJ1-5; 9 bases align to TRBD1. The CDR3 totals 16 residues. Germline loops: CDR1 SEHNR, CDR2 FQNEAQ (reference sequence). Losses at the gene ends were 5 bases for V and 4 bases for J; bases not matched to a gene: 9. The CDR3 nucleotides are TGTGCCAGCAGCACCTTTGGACAGGGGAAAAATCAGCCCCAGCATTTT. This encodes CASSTFGQGKNQPQHF.

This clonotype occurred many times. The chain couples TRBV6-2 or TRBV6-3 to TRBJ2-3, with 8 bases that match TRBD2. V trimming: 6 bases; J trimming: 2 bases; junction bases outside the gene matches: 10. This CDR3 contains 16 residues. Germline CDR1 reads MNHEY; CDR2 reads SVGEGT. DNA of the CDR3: TGTGCCAGCAGATCACGAAGACTAGCGAACACAGATACGCAGTATTTT. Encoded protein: CASRSRRLANTDTQYF.

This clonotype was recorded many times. The DNA for the CDR3 is TGTGCCAGCAGCCAGGTGGTATACAATCAGCCCCAGCATTTT. Amino acid sequence: CASSQVVYNQPQHF. This sequence joins TRBV7-2 and TRBJ1-5, with D uncertain. The germline CDR1 and CDR2 sequences are SGHTA and FQGNSA. V lost 5 bases and J 3 bases, leaving 11 bases between the germline ends. This CDR3 comprises 14 residues.

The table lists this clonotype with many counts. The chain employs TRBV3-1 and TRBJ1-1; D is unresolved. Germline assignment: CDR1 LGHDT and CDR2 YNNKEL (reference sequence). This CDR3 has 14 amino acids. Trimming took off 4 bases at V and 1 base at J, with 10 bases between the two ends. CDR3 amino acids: CASSLGLPNTEAFF. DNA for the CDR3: TGTGCCAGCAGCCTAGGGCTTCCGAACACTGAAGCTTTCTTT.

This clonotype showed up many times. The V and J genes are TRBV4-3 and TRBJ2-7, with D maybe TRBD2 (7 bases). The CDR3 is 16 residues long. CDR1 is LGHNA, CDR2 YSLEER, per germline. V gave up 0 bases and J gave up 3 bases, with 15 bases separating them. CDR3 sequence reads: CASSQELGGGHYEQYF. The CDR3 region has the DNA TGCGCCAGCAGCCAAGAGCTGGGGGGGGGCCACTACGAGCAGTACTTC.